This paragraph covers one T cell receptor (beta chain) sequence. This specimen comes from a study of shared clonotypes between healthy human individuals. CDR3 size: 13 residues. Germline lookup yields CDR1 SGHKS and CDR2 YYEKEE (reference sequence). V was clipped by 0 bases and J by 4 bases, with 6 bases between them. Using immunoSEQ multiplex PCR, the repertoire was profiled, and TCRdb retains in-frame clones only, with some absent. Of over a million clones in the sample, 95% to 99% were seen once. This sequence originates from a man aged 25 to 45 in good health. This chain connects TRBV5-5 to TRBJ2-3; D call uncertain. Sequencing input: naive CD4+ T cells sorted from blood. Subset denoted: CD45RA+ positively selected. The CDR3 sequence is CASSLVVADTQYF. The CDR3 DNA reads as TGTGCCAGCAGCTTGGTGGTGGCAGATACGCAGTATTTT.